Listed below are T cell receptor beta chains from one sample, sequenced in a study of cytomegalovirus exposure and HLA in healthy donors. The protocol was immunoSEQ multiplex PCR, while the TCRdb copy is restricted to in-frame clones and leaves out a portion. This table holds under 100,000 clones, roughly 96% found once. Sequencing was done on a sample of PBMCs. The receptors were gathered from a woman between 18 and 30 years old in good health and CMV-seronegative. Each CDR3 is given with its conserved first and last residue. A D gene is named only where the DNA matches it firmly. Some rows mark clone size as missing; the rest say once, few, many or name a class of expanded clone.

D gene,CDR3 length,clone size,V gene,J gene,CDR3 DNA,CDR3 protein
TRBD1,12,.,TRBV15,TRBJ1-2,TGTGCCATTGGTTCGACAGGGGAGGGCTACACCTTC,CAIGSTGEGYTF
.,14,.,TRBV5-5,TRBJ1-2,TGTGCCAGCAGCCTACCCCTCACAGGATATGGCTACACCTTC,CASSLPLTGYGYTF
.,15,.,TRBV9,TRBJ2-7,TGTGCCAGCACCCCTGAGGCCCAGGGCAACTACGAGCAGTACTTC,CASTPEAQGNYEQYF
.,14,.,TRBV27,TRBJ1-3,TGTGCCAGCAGTTTATCAGGGGCCGGAAACACCATATATTTT,CASSLSGAGNTIYF
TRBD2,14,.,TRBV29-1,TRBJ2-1,TGCAGCGTCGATACCGGGACTAGTTCCAATGAGCAGTTCTTC,CSVDTGTSSNEQFF
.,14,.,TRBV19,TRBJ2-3,TGTGCCAGTAGTCTCTCTTCTATGCGAGATACGCAGTATTTT,CASSLSSMRDTQYF
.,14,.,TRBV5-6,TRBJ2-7,TGTGCCAGCAGCTTGGGCGGCGGGACCTACGAGCAGTACTTC,CASSLGGGTYEQYF
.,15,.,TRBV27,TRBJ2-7,TGTGCCAGCAGGGGGGTACAGGGACCCTTTTACGAGCAGTACTTC,CASRGVQGPFYEQYF
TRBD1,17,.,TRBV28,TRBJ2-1,TGTGCCAGCAGAGAAGATCCGGGGACAGGGTACCACAATGAGCAGTTCTTC,CASREDPGTGYHNEQFF
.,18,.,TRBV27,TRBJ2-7,TGTGCCAGCAGTAACCATACGGCAGTGGGACTCCCCCCCTACGAGCAGTACTTC,CASSNHTAVGLPPYEQYF
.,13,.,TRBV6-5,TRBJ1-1,TGTGCCAGCAGTTCACAGTGGGACACTGAAGCTTTCTTT,CASSSQWDTEAFF
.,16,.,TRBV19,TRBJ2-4,TGTGCCAGTAGTTCACCAGCGGCTCTAGCCAAAAACATTCAGTACTTC,CASSSPAALAKNIQYF
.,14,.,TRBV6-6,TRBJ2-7,TGTGCCAGCAGACCGGGACTTCAGAGCGACGAGCAGTACTTC,CASRPGLQSDEQYF
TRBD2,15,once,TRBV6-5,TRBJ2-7,TGTGCCAGCGGGGACCTAGCGGGAGGCCACCACGAGCAGTACTTC,CASGDLAGGHHEQYF
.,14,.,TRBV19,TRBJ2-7,TGTGCCAGTAGTATGAGACAACAGAACTACGAGCAGTACTTC,CASSMRQQNYEQYF
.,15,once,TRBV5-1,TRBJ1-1,TGCGCCAGCAGCCAGGAACCGACAATGAACACTGAAGCTTTCTTT,CASSQEPTMNTEAFF
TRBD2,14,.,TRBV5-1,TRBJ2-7,TGCGCCACCCGGACTAGCGACAGCTCCTACGAGCAGTACTTC,CATRTSDSSYEQYF
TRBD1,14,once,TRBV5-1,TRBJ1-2,TGCGCCAGCAGCCCAGGGGGGCGAGGTGGTGGCTACACCTTC,CASSPGGRGGGYTF
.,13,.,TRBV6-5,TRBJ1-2,TGTGCCAGCAGTTACTCAGGGGGGGGTGGCTACACCTTC,CASSYSGGGGYTF
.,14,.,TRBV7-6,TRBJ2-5,TGTGCCAGCAGCTCCTCGGGGTACCAAGAGACCCAGTACTTC,CASSSSGYQETQYF
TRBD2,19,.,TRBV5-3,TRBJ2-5,TGTGCCAGAAGCTCTCCGGGACTAGCGGGAGTAGATAGTTTGGAGACCCAGTACTTC,CARSSPGLAGVDSLETQYF
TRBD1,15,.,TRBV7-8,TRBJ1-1,TGTGCCAGCAGCTCCCTCCGGGACAGGGGGCCTGAAGCTTTCTTT,CASSSLRDRGPEAFF
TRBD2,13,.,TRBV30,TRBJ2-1,TGTGCCTACCGAGCGGGAGCCTACAATGAGCAGTTCTTC,CAYRAGAYNEQFF
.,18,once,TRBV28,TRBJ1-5,TGTGCCAGCAGTTTAGAAGCTCGGTCACTCTATAGCAATCAGCCCCAGCATTTT,CASSLEARSLYSNQPQHF
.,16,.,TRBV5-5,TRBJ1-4,TGTGCCAGCAGCTCGGGGAGGGATTACTCTAATGAAAAACTGTTTTTT,CASSSGRDYSNEKLFF
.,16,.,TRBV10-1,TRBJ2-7,TGCGCCAGCCGCCGCCAGGGTATACTCAATTCCTACGAGCAGTACTTC,CASRRQGILNSYEQYF
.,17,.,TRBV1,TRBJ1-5,TGCACCAGCAGCCAAGATCGTCCGACGGATGGCGGTCAGCCCCAGCATTTT,CTSSQDRPTDGGQPQHF
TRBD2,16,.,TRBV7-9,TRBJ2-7,TGTGCCAGCAGCTTAGGTGTCGGACTAGCGGGAGACGAGCAGTACTTC,CASSLGVGLAGDEQYF
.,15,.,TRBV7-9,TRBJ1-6,TGTGCCAGCAGCTTAGCGCGATCACCTAATTCACCCCTCCACTTT,CASSLARSPNSPLHF
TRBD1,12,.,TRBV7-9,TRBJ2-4,TGTGCCAGCAGCTCCACAGGGGCCGCAGGGTACTTC,CASSSTGAAGYF
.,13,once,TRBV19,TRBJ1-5,TGTGCCAGTAGTGTCGGGTGGCTTCAGCCCCAGCATTTT,CASSVGWLQPQHF
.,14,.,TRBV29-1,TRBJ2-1,TGCAGCGTTGATAGTCGGACTACCCACAATGAGCAGTTCTTC,CSVDSRTTHNEQFF
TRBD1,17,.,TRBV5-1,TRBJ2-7,TGCGCCAGCAGCTTGGGGGACAGTCCTCCCTTCTCCTACGAGCAGTACTTC,CASSLGDSPPFSYEQYF
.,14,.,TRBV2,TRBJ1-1,TGTGCCAGCAGTGAAGGTCGGGGGAACACTGAAGCTTTCTTT,CASSEGRGNTEAFF
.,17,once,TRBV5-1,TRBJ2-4,TGCGCCAGCAGCCAAAACCTGGCTGCCCCGGCCAAAAACATTCAGTACTTC,CASSQNLAAPAKNIQYF
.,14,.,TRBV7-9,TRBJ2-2,TGTGCCAGCAGCTTTGGACGGGGCACCGGGGAGCTGTTTTTT,CASSFGRGTGELFF
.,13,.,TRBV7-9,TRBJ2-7,TGTGCCAGCACCCGCACTGCGGGAAACGAGCAGTACTTC,CASTRTAGNEQYF
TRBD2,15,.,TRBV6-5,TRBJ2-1,TGTGCCAGCAGTCGTAGAGCGGGAGATCACAATGAGCAGTTCTTC,CASSRRAGDHNEQFF
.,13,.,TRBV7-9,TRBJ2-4,TGTGCCAGCAGCTTTAGGGGTGAAAACATTCAGTACTTC,CASSFRGENIQYF
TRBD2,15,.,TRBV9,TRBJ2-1,TGTGCCAGCAGCCCCGGACTAGCGGATTACAATGAGCAGTTCTTC,CASSPGLADYNEQFF
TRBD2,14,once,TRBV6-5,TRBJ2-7,TGTGCCAGCAGTTTACTAGCGGGACCCTACGAGCAGTACTTC,CASSLLAGPYEQYF
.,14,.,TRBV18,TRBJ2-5,TGTGCCAGCTCTCCAGGGGCAGGCCAAGAGACCCAGTACTTC,CASSPGAGQETQYF
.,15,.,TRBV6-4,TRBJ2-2,TGTGCCAGCAGTGATCAGGACTGGAACACCGGGGAGCTGTTTTTT,CASSDQDWNTGELFF
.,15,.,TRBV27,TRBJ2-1,TGTGCCAGCAGTGGCGGGGAAAGCTCCTACAATGAGCAGTTCTTC,CASSGGESSYNEQFF
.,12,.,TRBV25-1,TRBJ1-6,TGTGCCAGCAGTATGGAGGTTGGACCCCTCCACTTT,CASSMEVGPLHF
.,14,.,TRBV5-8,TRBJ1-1,TGTGCCAGCAGCTTGAAGGGGCGCGACACTGAAGCTTTCTTT,CASSLKGRDTEAFF
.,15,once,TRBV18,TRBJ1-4,TGTGCCAGCTCACCATATGCCAGGTCCGGTGAAAAACTGTTTTTT,CASSPYARSGEKLFF
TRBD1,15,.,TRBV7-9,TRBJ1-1,TGTGCCAGCAGCTTTACCGGGACAGGGGGCTTGGGAGCTTTCTTT,CASSFTGTGGLGAFF
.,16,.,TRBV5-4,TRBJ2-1,TGTGCCAGCACCGACCCAAGCGGTAGCTCCTACAATGAGCAGTTCTTC,CASTDPSGSSYNEQFF
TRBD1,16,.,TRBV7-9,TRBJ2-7,TGTGCCAGCAGCTTCCCCCGGGACAGGGTCTCCTACGAGCAGTACTTC,CASSFPRDRVSYEQYF
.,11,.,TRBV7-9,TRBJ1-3,TGTGCCAGCACTTCCCGGAACACCATATATTTT,CASTSRNTIYF
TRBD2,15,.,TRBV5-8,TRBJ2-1,TGTGCCAGCAGCTTGGGGCTAGCGGGATACAATGAGCAGTTCTTC,CASSLGLAGYNEQFF